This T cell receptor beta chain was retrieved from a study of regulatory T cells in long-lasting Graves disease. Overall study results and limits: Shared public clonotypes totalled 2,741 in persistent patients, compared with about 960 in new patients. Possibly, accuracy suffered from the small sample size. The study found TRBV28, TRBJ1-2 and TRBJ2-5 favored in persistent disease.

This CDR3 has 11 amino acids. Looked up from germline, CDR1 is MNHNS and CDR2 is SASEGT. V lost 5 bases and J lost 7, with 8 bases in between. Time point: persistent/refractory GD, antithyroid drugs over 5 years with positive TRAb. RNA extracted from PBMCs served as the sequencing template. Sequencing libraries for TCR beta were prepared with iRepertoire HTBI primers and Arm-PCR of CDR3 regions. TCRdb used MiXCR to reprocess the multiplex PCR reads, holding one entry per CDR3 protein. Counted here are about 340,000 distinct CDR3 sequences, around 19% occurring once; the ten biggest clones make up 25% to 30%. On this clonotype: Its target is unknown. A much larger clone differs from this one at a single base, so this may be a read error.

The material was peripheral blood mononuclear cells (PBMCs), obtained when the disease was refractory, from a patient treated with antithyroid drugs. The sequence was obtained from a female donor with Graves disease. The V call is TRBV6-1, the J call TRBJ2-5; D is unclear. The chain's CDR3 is CASSPGRTQYF. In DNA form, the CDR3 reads TGTGCCAGCAGTCCCGGAAGGACCCAGTACTTC.